These T cell receptor beta chains were read from a single sample in a study of T cells in tuberculosis. Clones were sequenced by immunoSEQ multiplex PCR, and TCRdb holds only the in-frame ones, with some missing. The data show tens of thousands of clones, with 90% to 95% seen just once and around 7% held by the top ten. The sequenced sample was PBMCs, obtained at tuberculosis diagnosis. The receptor source for this set is an adult with tuberculosis. The conserved cysteine and the conserved F or W are not part of the CDR3 here. Each record gives: clone size, V gene, J gene, CDR3 protein. Clone size is not always given. Where it is, it says once, few, many or a class for expanded clones.

size: .; V: TRBV4-1; J: TRBJ2-3; CDR3: ASSQDGGGHTDTQY
size: once; V: TRBV11-2; J: TRBJ2-3; CDR3: ASSLGTLRTDTQY
size: few; V: TRBV11-2; J: TRBJ1-1; CDR3: ASSPDRQSSF
size: few; V: TRBV7-9; J: TRBJ2-1; CDR3: ASSWRTNNEQF
size: .; V: TRBV5-1; J: TRBJ2-7; CDR3: ASRTGVSYEQY
size: .; V: TRBV21-1; J: TRBJ2-6; CDR3: ASSRDRGLTNSGANVLT
size: .; V: TRBV11-2; J: TRBJ1-2; CDR3: ASSFEFGANYGYT
size: .; V: TRBV5-1; J: TRBJ2-5; CDR3: ASSLTSGSRVETQY
size: .; V: TRBV5-1; J: TRBJ2-3; CDR3: ASSLARGRDTQY
size: .; V: TRBV2; J: TRBJ2-6; CDR3: ASILDSGANVLT
size: .; V: TRBV7-3; J: TRBJ2-2; CDR3: ASSLRRISGEVNTGELF
size: .; V: TRBV6-1; J: TRBJ2-7; CDR3: ASSRQGARYEQY
size: once; V: TRBV11-2; J: TRBJ2-4; CDR3: ASSLDPGETKNIQY
size: .; V: TRBV6-6; J: TRBJ2-5; CDR3: ASRVAGGQETQY
size: .; V: TRBV6-5; J: TRBJ2-1; CDR3: ASSPGASGYNEQF
size: few; V: TRBV30; J: TRBJ2-2; CDR3: AWRPGSANTGELF
size: .; V: TRBV6-5; J: TRBJ2-1; CDR3: ASSHRGGVHNEQF
size: .; V: TRBV2; J: TRBJ2-3; CDR3: ASSEFKLISTDTQY
size: .; V: TRBV28; J: TRBJ1-2; CDR3: ASSFLGGSGYT
size: .; V: TRBV6-1; J: TRBJ1-5; CDR3: ASSEALRRSSNQPQH
size: .; V: TRBV19; J: TRBJ2-7; CDR3: ASSGQDYYEQY
size: .; V: TRBV6-5; J: TRBJ1-5; CDR3: ASSWGGLGQPQH
size: .; V: TRBV20-1; J: TRBJ1-1; CDR3: SALSGTEAF
size: .; V: TRBV19; J: TRBJ1-3; CDR3: ASSPQGWNTIY
size: .; V: TRBV23-1; J: TRBJ1-5; CDR3: ASSQDRGLWPQH
size: .; V: TRBV15; J: TRBJ2-5; CDR3: ATSRDSRETQY
size: .; V: TRBV11-2; J: TRBJ2-3; CDR3: ASSSESTGLAGWRY
size: .; V: TRBV5-6; J: TRBJ2-1; CDR3: ASSFLLNEQF
size: .; V: TRBV4-2; J: TRBJ2-7; CDR3: ASSQVGPGTAYEQY
size: .; V: TRBV15; J: TRBJ2-5; CDR3: ATSRKDRAGETQY
size: .; V: TRBV19; J: TRBJ1-2; CDR3: ASSMRTGEGYGYT
size: .; V: TRBV28; J: TRBJ2-1; CDR3: ASSLLGSGSYNEQF
size: .; V: TRBV6-5; J: TRBJ2-1; CDR3: ASSYRASGNNEQF
size: .; V: TRBV20-1; J: TRBJ2-7; CDR3: SARVGYEQY
size: .; V: TRBV4-2; J: TRBJ2-4; CDR3: ASSQERDFSAKNIQY
size: .; V: TRBV6-1; J: TRBJ1-5; CDR3: ASIPEHYSNQPQH
size: once; V: TRBV18; J: TRBJ1-3; CDR3: ASSPAGTGNTIY
size: .; V: TRBV4-3; J: TRBJ2-1; CDR3: ASSQEAGLGNYNEQF
size: .; V: TRBV18; J: TRBJ1-3; CDR3: ASSSTNSGNTIY
size: .; V: TRBV4-3; J: TRBJ1-1; CDR3: ASSQGTGEDTEAF
size: once; V: TRBV12-5; J: TRBJ2-7; CDR3: ASGSTGKSSYEQY
size: medium-sized; V: TRBV30; J: TRBJ1-2; CDR3: AWSVGQGLYGYT
size: .; V: TRBV6-5; J: TRBJ2-1; CDR3: ASSTLAGQWNEQF
size: .; V: TRBV30; J: TRBJ2-1; CDR3: AWSSGTGYNEQF
size: .; V: TRBV9; J: TRBJ2-3; CDR3: ASSVLRGDTQY
size: .; V: TRBV7-9; J: TRBJ2-3; CDR3: ASSFGGSPTDTQY